Included here is one T cell receptor (beta chain) sequence, with context. No antigen is known for it. This entry belongs to a study of cytomegalovirus exposure and HLA in healthy donors. The primer mix had 60 Vbeta and 13 Jbeta primers. In the source study's methods: A follow-up analysis tallied around 76 million unique TCR beta chains, 8.5 million to 14 million shared. Profiled with immunoSEQ multiplex PCR; TCRdb holds only in-frame clones, not every one. V, J and clone size are taken as reported in that table, and D and trimming were inferred from the DNA itself. The sample shows fewer than 65,000 clones, over 80% of them seen only once. This CDR3 contains 14 residues. The germline V gene has CDR1 SNHLY and CDR2 FYNNEI. Trimming took 1 base from V and 1 from J, leaving 7 bases between them. General observations from the study: No immune exposure information besides CMV serostatus was available. In a later analysis, HLA-C alleles had the fewest associated TCRs, DRB1 alleles the most.

This rearrangement joins TRBV2 to TRBJ1-1, with D maybe TRBD1 (5 bases). Source material: PBMCs. The TCR sequence derives from a man in his thirties or forties in good health and CMV-seronegative. The CDR3 region is CASSEGRGNTEAFF. In DNA, the CDR3 is TGTGCCAGCAGTGAAGGGAGGGGGAACACTGAAGCTTTCTTT.